The present T cell receptor beta chain was sequenced within a study of blood T cell repertoires in COVID-19. The CDR3 contains 15 residues. Trimming removed 2 bases at V and 6 bases at J, with 14 bases between. From germline, CDR1 is MNHEY and CDR2 SVGEGT. Per the original data handling: The assay estimated nucleated cells by amplifying reference gene primers. Some clones are missing from TCRdb's copy, which holds only in-frame ones; the method was immunoSEQ multiplex PCR. V and J calls plus clone size are reproduced from that table; the DNA served to infer D and trimming. The table lists about 180,000 clones, 80% to 90% of them singletons, with approximately 11% in the top ten.

Specimen: peripheral blood. This TCR came from a human donor with active or convalescent COVID-19. The donor label of this sample is uncertain. The V and J genes are TRBV6-2 or TRBV6-3 and TRBJ1-3, with D perhaps TRBD1 (6 bases). The DNA for the CDR3 is TGTGCCAGCAGTTACGGTTTCAGGGGCCCAAACACCATATATTTT. It translates to CASSYGFRGPNTIYF.